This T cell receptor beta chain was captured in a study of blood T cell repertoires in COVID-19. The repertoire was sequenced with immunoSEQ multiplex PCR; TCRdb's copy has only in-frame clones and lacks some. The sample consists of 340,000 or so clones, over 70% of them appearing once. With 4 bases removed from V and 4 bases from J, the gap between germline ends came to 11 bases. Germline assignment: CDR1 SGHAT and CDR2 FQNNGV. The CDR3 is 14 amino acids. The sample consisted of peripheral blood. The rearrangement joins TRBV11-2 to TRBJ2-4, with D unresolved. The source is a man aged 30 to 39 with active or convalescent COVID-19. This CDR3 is CASSSPLKKNIQYF. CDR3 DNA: TGTGCCAGCAGCTCCCCCCTAAAAAAAAACATTCAGTACTTC.